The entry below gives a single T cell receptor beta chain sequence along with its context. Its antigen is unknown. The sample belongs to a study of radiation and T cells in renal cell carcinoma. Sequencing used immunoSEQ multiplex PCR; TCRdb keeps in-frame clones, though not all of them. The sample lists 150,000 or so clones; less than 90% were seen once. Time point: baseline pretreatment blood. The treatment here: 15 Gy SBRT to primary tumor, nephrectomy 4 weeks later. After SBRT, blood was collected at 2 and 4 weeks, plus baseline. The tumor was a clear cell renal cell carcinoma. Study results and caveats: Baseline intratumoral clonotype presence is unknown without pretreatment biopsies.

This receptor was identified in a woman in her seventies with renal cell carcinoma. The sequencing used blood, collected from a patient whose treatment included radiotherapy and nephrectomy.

The CDR3 reads CASGGDRTEAFF. The CDR3 DNA follows: TGTGCCAGCGGCGGGGATCGCACTGAAGCTTTCTTT. The chain recombines TRBV28 with TRBJ1-1; no definite D call. Germline lookup yields CDR1 MDHEN and CDR2 SYDVKM. V dropped 8 bases and J dropped 4 bases, with 11 bases sitting between them. The CDR3 runs 12 residues.